This is a list of T cell receptor beta chains from one sample in a study of blood T cell repertoires in COVID-19. Profiling relied on immunoSEQ multiplex PCR, and the TCRdb table lists in-frame clones only, not all of them. There are 200,000 to 300,000 clones in the sample; 80% to 95% occur only once, and about 0.8% lies in the top ten. Sequenced: peripheral blood. These receptors all stem from a man in his thirties or forties with COVID-19, enrolled during active disease. Each CDR3 is given with its conserved first and last residue. The D gene is left open where the match is weak. Clone size is not always given. Where it is, it says once, few, many or a class for expanded clones.

V	J	D	size	DNA	CDR3
TRBV10-3	TRBJ1-1	-	-	TGTGCCATCAAGAGGCGACAGGTATGGGACACTGAAGCTTTCTTT	CAIKRRQVWDTEAFF
TRBV7-2	TRBJ1-2	-	-	TGTGCCAGCAGCCATGGACTCGGTGGCTACACCTTC	CASSHGLGGYTF
TRBV6-6	TRBJ1-4	-	-	TGTGCCAGCAGCCCGACAGAGAATAATGAAAAACTGTTTTTT	CASSPTENNEKLFF
TRBV2	TRBJ1-1	TRBD1	-	TGTGCCAGCAGCGGGACAGCCAAGATGAACACTGAAGCTTTCTTT	CASSGTAKMNTEAFF
TRBV3-1/TRBV3-2	TRBJ1-6	-	-	TGTGCCAGCAGCCCCAGTACAGGGTCTCTCGATAATTCACCCCTCCACTTT	CASSPSTGSLDNSPLHF
TRBV25-1	TRBJ1-6	-	-	TGTGCCAGCAAAGCACCCTGGGCGTCCTATAATTCACCCCTCCACTTT	CASKAPWASYNSPLHF
TRBV18	TRBJ1-5	TRBD1	few	TGTGCCAGCTCACCTGGGACAGGGAAAGTACAGCCCCAGCATTTT	CASSPGTGKVQPQHF
TRBV30	TRBJ1-4	TRBD1	-	TGTGCCTGGACAGGGGGAGATGAAAAACTGTTTTTT	CAWTGGDEKLFF
TRBV5-4	TRBJ2-1	TRBD2	once	TGTGCCAGCAGCCCTGCCGGGGGGGGGCGTCTTGAGCAGTTCTTC	CASSPAGGGRLEQFF
TRBV2	TRBJ2-3	-	-	TGTGCCAGCAGTGAATGGGCCTCCACAGATACGCAGTATTTT	CASSEWASTDTQYF
TRBV18	TRBJ1-4	TRBD1	-	TGTGCCAGCTCACCGCTAGGGACAGGGGCCGAAAAACTGTTTTTT	CASSPLGTGAEKLFF
TRBV11-2	TRBJ1-1	-	-	TGTGCCAGCAGCCGACAAAGGGGGACCGAAGCTTTCTTT	CASSRQRGTEAFF
TRBV30	TRBJ1-6	TRBD1	-	TGTGCCTGGACCAGACAGGGGAGCTCCTATAATTCACCCCTCCACTTT	CAWTRQGSSYNSPLHF
TRBV7-9	TRBJ1-4	-	-	TGTGCCAGCAGCTTTCGGGAAGGCGAAAAACTGTTTTTT	CASSFREGEKLFF
TRBV5-1	TRBJ1-5	-	-	TGCGCCAGCAGCCTCGGGGACACCAATCAGCCCCAGCATTTT	CASSLGDTNQPQHF
TRBV5-1	TRBJ2-2	-	-	TGCGCCAGCAGCTTGGTTCAGGGGCAGACCGGGGAGCTGTTTTTT	CASSLVQGQTGELFF
TRBV4-2	TRBJ2-3	-	-	TGTGCCAGCAGCCGCTCTTCACTAGTTGGTGCAGATACGCAGTATTTT	CASSRSSLVGADTQYF
TRBV7-2	TRBJ1-5	TRBD1	-	TGTGCCAGCAGCTACAGGACAGGGGGCGATCAGCCCCAGCATTTT	CASSYRTGGDQPQHF
TRBV14	TRBJ2-6	-	-	TGTGCCAGCAGCCAAGAACTAGGAGGGACCTCTGGGGCCAACGTCCTGACTTTC	CASSQELGGTSGANVLTF
TRBV7-9	TRBJ2-5	TRBD1	-	TGTGCCAGCAGTCCCGGACAGGGGGCGCGGGAGACCCAGTACTTC	CASSPGQGARETQYF
TRBV15	TRBJ1-1	-	-	TGTGCCACCAGCTGGGACACCAGCAACACTGAAGCTTTCTTT	CATSWDTSNTEAFF
TRBV7-2	TRBJ2-3	-	-	TGTGCCAGCAGCCTCTTTGCGGTCCCCACAGATACGCAGTATTTT	CASSLFAVPTDTQYF
TRBV6-5	TRBJ2-5	TRBD2	-	TGTGCCAGCAGTTACCACCGGACTAGCGGGGTTGAGACCCAGTACTTC	CASSYHRTSGVETQYF
TRBV11-1	TRBJ1-1	-	-	TGTGCCAGCAGCTTCGTCCCTTCCTTGAACACTGAAGCTTTCTTT	CASSFVPSLNTEAFF
TRBV5-5	TRBJ2-6	TRBD1	-	TGTGCCAGCAGCTTTTACCATACAGGGGCGGCTGGGGCCAACGTCCTGACTTTC	CASSFYHTGAAGANVLTF
TRBV5-1	TRBJ2-7	TRBD1	-	TGCGCCAGCAGCTTGGGGACAGGAAACCCCTACGAGCAGTACTTC	CASSLGTGNPYEQYF
TRBV29-1	TRBJ2-1	TRBD2	-	TGCAGCGTACCCGGGACTAGCGGGGGGGCCCCCGGGTTCTTC	CSVPGTSGGAPGFF
TRBV2	TRBJ2-7	-	-	TGTGCCAGCACGGAAGGGACATTATTCTACGAGCAGTACTTC	CASTEGTLFYEQYF
TRBV11-3	TRBJ2-7	TRBD2	-	TGTGCCAGCAGCTTAACCACTGGGACTATTGCCTACGAGCAGTACTTC	CASSLTTGTIAYEQYF
TRBV11-2	TRBJ2-2	TRBD2	-	TGTGCCAGCAGCTTAGGCCTAGCGGAGACCGGGGAGCTGTTTTTT	CASSLGLAETGELFF
TRBV12-3/TRBV12-4	TRBJ2-5	TRBD2	once	TGTGCCAGCACCTTTAGCGGGGCCGAGCCCCAGTACTTC	CASTFSGAEPQYF
TRBV4-1	TRBJ2-7	TRBD1	-	TGCGCCAGCAGCCAACCGGGACAGGGTATTTACGAGCAGTACTTC	CASSQPGQGIYEQYF
TRBV18	TRBJ1-5	TRBD1	-	TGTGCCAGCTCACCACTCCCCGGACAGGGGGTGGCCGGTCAGCCCCAGCATTTT	CASSPLPGQGVAGQPQHF
TRBV7-9	TRBJ1-4	TRBD1	few	TGTGCCAGCAGCCCGGGACAGTTCTCCGTTAATGAAAAACTGTTTTTT	CASSPGQFSVNEKLFF
TRBV11-1	TRBJ1-3	-	-	TGTGCCAGCAGCAGCGACAGGCACTCTGGAAACACCATATATTTT	CASSSDRHSGNTIYF
TRBV7-2	TRBJ1-1	-	-	TGTGCCAGCAGCTTACCCGGGACTGAAGCTTTCTTT	CASSLPGTEAFF
TRBV10-2	TRBJ2-2	-	-	TGCGCCAGCAGTGTAGGGGTTACCGGGGAGCTGTTTTTT	CASSVGVTGELFF
TRBV5-5	TRBJ2-1	TRBD1	-	TGTGCCAGCAGCTTAGGGACAGGGTTCTGGGACGAGCAGTTCTTC	CASSLGTGFWDEQFF
TRBV4-1	TRBJ1-2	-	-	TGCGCCAGCAGCCAGAGACAGGCGGATGGCTACACCTTC	CASSQRQADGYTF
TRBV18	TRBJ1-2	TRBD1	-	TGTGCCAGCTCAAACTACCGGGACAGGGGATTCGGTCAGGGCTACACCTTC	CASSNYRDRGFGQGYTF
TRBV2	TRBJ1-1	TRBD1	once	TGTGCCAGCAGTGATCGGACAGGGGGCTATGCTGAAGCTTTCTTT	CASSDRTGGYAEAFF
TRBV19	TRBJ1-2	-	-	TGTGCCAGTAGTGCCACAGGGTACCTACAACTTTATGGCTACACCTTC	CASSATGYLQLYGYTF